Sequencing of this TCR beta chain was carried out in a study of blood T cell repertoires in COVID-19. Study-level information: Sources were T cells, B-cell-depleted T cells, or PBMCs; the material itself was cDNA or gDNA.

How the authors handled the data: Amplification with reference gene primers provided the estimates of nucleated cell counts. Method: immunoSEQ multiplex PCR; TCRdb's copy keeps in-frame clones and lacks some. V and J calls and clone size come straight from that table; D and trimming were deduced from the DNA. The sample holds around 400,000 clones, approximately 93% seen once. The sample comprised PBMCs or T cells enriched from blood (not recorded which). This receptor was identified in a woman aged 35 to 49 who had been exposed to COVID-19.

The CDR3 nucleotides read TGTGCCAGCAGTGAAACTAGCGAAGGGCAGTTCTTC. Translated: CASSETSEGQFF. V and J are TRBV2 and TRBJ2-1; 7 nucleotides line up with TRBD2. This CDR3 region has 12 residues. V shed 2 bases and J 12 bases; nucleotides not matched to a gene: 4. Germline loops: CDR1 SNHLY, CDR2 FYNNEI.